Each of the 21 T cell receptor beta chains below was sequenced from the same sample in a study of blood T cell repertoires in COVID-19. The assay was immunoSEQ multiplex PCR, and TCRdb's table has in-frame clones only and misses some. The table has 52,000 or so clones, approximately 91% seen once. The sequencing input was peripheral blood. The receptors shown here come from a human donor in a cohort sampled during active COVID-19.

This clone was recorded once. The CDR3 DNA is TGTGCCAGCAGCGTAGGTGAGAGGGTGGGTGGGCAAAACATTCAGTACTTC. Translation gives CASSVGERVGGQNIQYF. The gene calls are TRBV9 and TRBJ2-4; possibly TRBD2 for D (5 bases). CDR1 SGDLS and CDR2 YYNGEE come from the germline V gene. The CDR3 has 17 amino acids. V gave up 0 bases and J gave up 5 bases, with 18 bases separating them.

This chain joins TRBV24-1 and TRBJ2-4; D remains ambiguous. The germline V and J ends were trimmed by 2 bases and 0 bases, with 16 bases remaining between them. This CDR3 is built from 18 residues. Germline V gene data show CDR1 as KGHDR and CDR2 as SFDVKD. The CDR3 nucleotides are TGTGCCACCAGTGATTCAGCGCCGACTGTTATAGCCAAAAACATTCAGTACTTC. Its translation: CATSDSAPTVIAKNIQYF.

The J gene is TRBJ2-1, the V gene TRBV5-1; 13 nucleotides line up with TRBD2. This CDR3 has 14 residues. V shed 4 bases and J 9 bases; nucleotides not matched to a gene: 4. Germline lookup yields CDR1 SGHRS and CDR2 YFSETQ. The CDR3 spells CASSGTSGVSEQFF. CDR3 nucleotide sequence: TGCGCCAGCAGCGGGACTAGCGGGGTTAGTGAGCAGTTCTTC. The whole variable domain, filled in from reference TRBV5-1 and TRBJ2-1, reads KAGVTQTPRYLIKTRGQQVTLSCSPISGHRSVSWYQQTPGQGLQFLFEYFSETQRNKGNFPGRFSGRQFSNSRSEMNVSTLELGDSALYLCASSGTSGVSEQFFGPGTRLTVL.

The chain carries TRBV19 and TRBJ1-2, with D perhaps TRBD1 (6 bases). Germline values: CDR1 LNHDA, CDR2 SQIVND (reference sequence). V lost 3 bases to trimming and J lost 2 bases, with 10 bases between them. This CDR3 comprises 14 residues. The CDR3, as DNA: TGTGCCAGTAGTATTACAGGGACCAACTATGGCTACACCTTC. This sequence encodes CASSITGTNYGYTF.

The chain is built from TRBV25-1 and TRBJ1-2, with D possibly being TRBD1 (6 bases). Trimming cost V 4 bases and J 8 bases, with 14 bases left between them. In germline, CDR1 is MGHDK, CDR2 SYGVNS. This CDR3 is 13 amino acids long. CDR3 sequence reads: CASSAAGAGGYTF. The CDR3 nucleotides read TGTGCCAGCAGTGCAGCGGGGGCCGGGGGCTACACCTTC.

This chain uses TRBV4-1 with TRBJ1-5, with TRBD1 matching 7 bases. Trimming at V came to 0 bases and at J to 2 bases, leaving 4 bases not matched to a gene. Germline V gene sequence: CDR1 MGHRA, CDR2 YSYEKL. The CDR3 length is 16 residues. CDR3 region: CASSQDYGTGNQPQHF. Here the CDR3 DNA reads TGCGCCAGCAGCCAAGATTACGGGACAGGCAATCAGCCCCAGCATTTT.

V is TRBV7-2 and J is TRBJ2-7, with TRBD2 matching 14 bases. CDR1 and CDR2 (germline): SGHTA, FQGNSA. The CDR3 runs 15 residues. The ends lost 4 bases at V and 5 bases at J; junction bases unmatched: 4. Here the CDR3 reads CASSSWTSGGHEQYF. CDR3 coding DNA: TGTGCCAGCAGCTCCTGGACTAGCGGGGGGCACGAGCAGTACTTC.

The chain recombines TRBV19 with TRBJ1-4, with D possibly being TRBD1 (5 bases). The CDR3 runs to 14 residues. Between the trimmed V and J ends, which lost 6 bases and 0 bases, there was a span of 8 bases. Germline-derived CDR1 and CDR2 are LNHDA and SQIVND (reference sequence). CDR3 region: CASRETATNEKLFF. The DNA for the CDR3 is TGTGCCAGTAGGGAGACAGCAACTAATGAAAAACTGTTTTTT.

V gene TRBV2 combines with J gene TRBJ2-3; no reliable D call. Trimming removed 7 bases at V and 2 bases at J, with 10 bases between. CDR3 length: 13 amino acids. Germline CDR1 SNHLY, CDR2 FYNNEI. The CDR3 sequence: CASNSGFTDTQYF. The CDR3 nucleotides read TGTGCCAGCAACTCAGGCTTCACAGATACGCAGTATTTT. Full variable domain (rest looked up from reference TRBV2 and TRBJ2-3): EPEVTQTPSHQVTQMGQEVILRCVPISNHLYFYWYRQILGQKVEFLVSFYNNEISEKSEIFDDQFSVERPDGSNFTLKIRSTKLEDSAMYFCASNSGFTDTQYFGPGTRLTVL.

This clone was recorded a few times. The CDR3, as DNA: TGTGCCAGTAGTTCCGCAGGCAACTCTGGAAACACCATATATTTT. Its protein is CASSSAGNSGNTIYF. The gene calls are TRBV19 and TRBJ1-3; D not resolved. Looked up from germline, CDR1 is LNHDA and CDR2 is SQIVND (reference sequence). Between the trimmed V and J ends, which lost 5 bases and 0 bases, there was a span of 11 bases. This CDR3 comprises 15 residues.

This rearrangement joins TRBV6-5 to TRBJ2-3; possibly TRBD2 for D (5 bases). V lost 8 bases and J lost 0, with 15 bases in between. Germline lookup yields CDR1 MNHEY and CDR2 SVGAGI. CDR3 length: 15 amino acids. The DNA of the CDR3 is TGTGCCAGCCTTACTTCGGGGTCTAGCACAGATACGCAGTATTTT. It encodes CASLTSGSSTDTQYF.

This clone was picked up a small number of times. The V call is TRBV5-4, the J call TRBJ1-1; 9 bases agree with TRBD1. Per the germline V gene, CDR1 is SGHNT and CDR2 is YYREEE (reference sequence). Unmatched junction bases numbered 3, after V lost 0 bases and J lost 0 bases. The CDR3 has 16 amino acids. The CDR3 DNA is TGTGCCAGCAGCTTGGCCGGGGACAGGGTGAACACTGAAGCTTTCTTT. Encoded protein: CASSLAGDRVNTEAFF.

The V and J genes are TRBV30 and TRBJ2-6; tentatively, D is TRBD2 (6 bases). The CDR3 has 19 residues. With 2 bases removed from V and 0 bases from J, the gap between germline ends came to 20 bases. Germline loops: CDR1 GTSNPN, CDR2 SVGIG (reference sequence). CDR3 sequence (DNA): TGTGCCTGGAGTAGTGGTAGGAGGGGCCTCGACTCTGGGGCCAACGTCCTGACTTTC. Translation gives CAWSSGRRGLDSGANVLTF.

The V and J genes are TRBV11-3 and TRBJ2-1; 12 positions agree with TRBD2. Germline CDR1 reads SGHNT; CDR2 reads YENEEA. CDR3 size: 16 residues. With 5 bases clipped from V and 8 bases from J, the junction kept 10 bases outside the gene matches. In nucleotides, the CDR3 is TGTGCCAGCAGCATCCGGACTAGCGGGATCGTCGATGAGCAGTTCTTC. Residues: CASSIRTSGIVDEQFF. Full variable domain (remainder filled in from reference TRBV11-3 and TRBJ2-1): EAGVVQSPRYKIIEKKQPVAFWCNPISGHNTLYWYLQNLGQGPELLIRYENEEAVDDSQLPKDRFSAERLKGVDSTLKIQPAELGDSAVYLCASSIRTSGIVDEQFFGPGTRLTVL.

The table lists this clone with a few counts. The gene calls are TRBV7-2 and TRBJ1-5, with D uncertain. V gave up 3 bases and J gave up 5 bases, with 8 bases separating them. The CDR3 has 13 amino acids. Germline V lookup: CDR1 SGHTA, CDR2 FQGNSA. CDR3 region: CASSFRSDQPQHF. CDR3 bases: TGTGCCAGCAGCTTTCGGAGCGATCAGCCCCAGCATTTT.

J is TRBJ2-7 and V is TRBV6-1; 7 positions match TRBD1. The V and J ends lost 0 bases and 6 bases, in that order; junction bases with no gene match: 5. Germline V gene data show CDR1 as MNHNS and CDR2 as SASEGT. The CDR3 sequence is 14 residues long. Written as DNA, the CDR3 is TGTGCCAGCAGTGAAGCATTACCAGGGGGCGAGCAGTACGTC. The encoded protein is CASSEALPGGEQYV.

J is TRBJ2-7 and V is TRBV2; D may be TRBD1 (5 bases). The CDR3 sequence is 12 residues long. Germline V gives CDR1 SNHLY, CDR2 FYNNEI. Trimming stripped 8 bases from V and 2 bases from J, with 10 bases between. CDR3 residues: CASGYRTYEQYF. The CDR3 DNA is TGTGCCAGCGGGTACAGGACCTACGAGCAGTACTTC.

The chain is built from TRBV19 and TRBJ2-5; D possibly corresponds to TRBD1 (6 bases). Germline V gene data show CDR1 as LNHDA and CDR2 as SQIVND (reference sequence). There are 15 residues in the CDR3. Trimming stripped 3 bases from V and 0 bases from J, with 11 bases between. The CDR3 DNA is TGTGCCAGTAGTATTGGGACACAAGACCAAGAGACCCAGTACTTC. It encodes CASSIGTQDQETQYF.

The count of this clone is one. The chain carries TRBV11-3 and TRBJ2-2; TRBD2 agrees at 8 bases. The CDR3 is 17 amino acids. The V and J ends lost 4 bases and 0 bases, in that order; junction bases with no gene match: 7. Germline loops: CDR1 SGHNT, CDR2 YENEEA. In nucleotides, the CDR3 is TGTGCCAGCAGCTCCGGGTACGGGGGGGCGAACACCGGGGAGCTGTTTTTT. It is translated as CASSSGYGGANTGELFF.

The V gene is TRBV24-1, the J gene TRBJ2-1, with TRBD2 matching over 8 bases. Germline V gene sequence: CDR1 KGHDR, CDR2 SFDVKD. Trimming cost V 6 bases and J 4 bases; bases outside gene matches: 4. This CDR3 is built from 14 residues. Here the CDR3 DNA reads TGTGCCACCAGTTTTTCTAGCGGGTACAATGAGCAGTTCTTC. Translating it yields CATSFSSGYNEQFF.

V is TRBV18 and J is TRBJ2-1, with 10 bases aligning to TRBD2. Germline loops: CDR1 KGHSH, CDR2 LQKENI. The CDR3 covers 15 residues. V lost 3 bases, J lost 8 bases, and 7 bases stayed unmatched. The CDR3 DNA follows: TGTGCCAGCTCACCGAGCGGGGGGGGCCTCGATGAGCAGTTCTTC. Translating it yields CASSPSGGGLDEQFF.